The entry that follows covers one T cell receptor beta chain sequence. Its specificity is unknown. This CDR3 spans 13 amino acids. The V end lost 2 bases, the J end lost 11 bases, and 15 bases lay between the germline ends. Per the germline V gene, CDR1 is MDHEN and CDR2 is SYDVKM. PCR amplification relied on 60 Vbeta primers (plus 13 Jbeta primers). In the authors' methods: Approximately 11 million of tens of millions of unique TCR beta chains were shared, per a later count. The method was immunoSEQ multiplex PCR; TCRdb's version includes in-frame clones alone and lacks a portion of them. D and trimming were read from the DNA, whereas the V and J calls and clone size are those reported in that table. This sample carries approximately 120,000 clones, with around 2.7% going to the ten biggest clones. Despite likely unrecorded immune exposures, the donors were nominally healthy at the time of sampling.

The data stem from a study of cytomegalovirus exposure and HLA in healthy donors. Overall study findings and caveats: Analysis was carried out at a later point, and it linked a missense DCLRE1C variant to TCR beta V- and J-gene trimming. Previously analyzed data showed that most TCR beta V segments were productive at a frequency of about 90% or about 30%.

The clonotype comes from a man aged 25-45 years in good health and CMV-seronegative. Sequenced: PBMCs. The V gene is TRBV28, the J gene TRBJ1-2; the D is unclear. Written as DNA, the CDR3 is TGTGCCAGCAGTTTAAGTTTCGACATCAGTTACACCTTC. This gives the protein CASSLSFDISYTF.